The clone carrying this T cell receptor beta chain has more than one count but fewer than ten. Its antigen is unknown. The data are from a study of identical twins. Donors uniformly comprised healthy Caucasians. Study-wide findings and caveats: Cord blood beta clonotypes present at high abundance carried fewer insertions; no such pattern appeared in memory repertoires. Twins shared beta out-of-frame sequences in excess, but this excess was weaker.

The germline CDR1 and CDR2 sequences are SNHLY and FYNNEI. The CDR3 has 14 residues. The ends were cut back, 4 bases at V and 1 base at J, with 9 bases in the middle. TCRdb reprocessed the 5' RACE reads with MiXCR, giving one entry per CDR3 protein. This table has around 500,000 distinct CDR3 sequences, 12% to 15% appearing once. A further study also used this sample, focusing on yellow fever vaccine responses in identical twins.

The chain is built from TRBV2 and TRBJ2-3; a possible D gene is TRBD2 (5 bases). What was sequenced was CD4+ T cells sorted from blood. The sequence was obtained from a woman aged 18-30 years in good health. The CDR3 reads CASSVASGTDTQYF. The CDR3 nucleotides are TGTGCCAGCAGTGTAGCGTCAGGCACAGATACGCAGTATTTT. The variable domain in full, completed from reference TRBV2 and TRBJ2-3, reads EPEVTQTPSHQVTQMGQEVILRCVPISNHLYFYWYRQILGQKVEFLVSFYNNEISEKSEIFDDQFSVERPDGSNFTLKIRSTKLEDSAMYFCASSVASGTDTQYFGPGTRLTVL.